This TCR beta chain was identified in a study of cytomegalovirus exposure and HLA in healthy donors. General study findings and limits: An analysis done earlier found most TCR beta V segments productive about 87% or about 30% of the time.

The PCR made use of 60 Vbeta and 13 Jbeta primers. Data came from immunoSEQ multiplex PCR; TCRdb stores just in-frame clones and leaves some out. The sample records about 85,000 clones, around 80% being singletons. A note on this clone: Its antigen remains unidentified.

The CDR3 sequence is 13 residues long. Germline V gene sequence: CDR1 SGHAT, CDR2 FQNNGV. With 3 bases clipped from V and 5 bases from J, the junction kept 1 base outside the gene matches. Sequenced input: PBMCs. The receptor comes from a man in his fifties or sixties in good health and CMV-seropositive. The V and J genes are TRBV11-2 and TRBJ1-2, with 9 bases aligning to TRBD1. In nucleotides, the CDR3 is TGTGCCAGCAGCTTGGGACAGGGTTATGGCTACACCTTC. Protein: CASSLGQGYGYTF.